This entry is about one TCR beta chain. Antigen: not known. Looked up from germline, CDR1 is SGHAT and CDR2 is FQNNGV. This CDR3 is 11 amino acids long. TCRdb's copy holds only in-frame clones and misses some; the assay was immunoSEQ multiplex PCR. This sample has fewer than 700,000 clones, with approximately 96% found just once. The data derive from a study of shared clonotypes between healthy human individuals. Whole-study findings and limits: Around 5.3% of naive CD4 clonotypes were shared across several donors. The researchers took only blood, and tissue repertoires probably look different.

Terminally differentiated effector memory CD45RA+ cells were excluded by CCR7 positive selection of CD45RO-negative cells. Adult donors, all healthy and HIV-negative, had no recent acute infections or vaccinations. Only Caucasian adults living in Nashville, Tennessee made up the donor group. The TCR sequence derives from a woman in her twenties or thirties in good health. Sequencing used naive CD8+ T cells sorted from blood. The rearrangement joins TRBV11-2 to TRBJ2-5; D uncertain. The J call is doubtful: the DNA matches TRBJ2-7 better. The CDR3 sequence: CASSTSYEQYF. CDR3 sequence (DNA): TGTGCCAGCAGCACATCCTACGAGCAGTACTTC.